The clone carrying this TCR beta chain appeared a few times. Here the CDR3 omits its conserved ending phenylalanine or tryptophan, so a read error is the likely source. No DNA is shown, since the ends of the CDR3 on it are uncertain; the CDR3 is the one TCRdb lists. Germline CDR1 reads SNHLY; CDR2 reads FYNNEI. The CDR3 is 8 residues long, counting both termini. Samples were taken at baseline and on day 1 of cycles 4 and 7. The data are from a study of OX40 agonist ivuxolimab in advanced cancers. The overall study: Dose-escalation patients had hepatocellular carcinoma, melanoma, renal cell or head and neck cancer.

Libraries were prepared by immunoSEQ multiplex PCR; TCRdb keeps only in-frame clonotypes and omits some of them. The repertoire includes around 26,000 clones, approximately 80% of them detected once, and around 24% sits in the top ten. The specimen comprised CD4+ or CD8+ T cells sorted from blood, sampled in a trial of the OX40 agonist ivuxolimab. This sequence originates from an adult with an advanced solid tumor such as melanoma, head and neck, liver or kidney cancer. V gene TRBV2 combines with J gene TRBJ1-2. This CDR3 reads CASSLTLG.